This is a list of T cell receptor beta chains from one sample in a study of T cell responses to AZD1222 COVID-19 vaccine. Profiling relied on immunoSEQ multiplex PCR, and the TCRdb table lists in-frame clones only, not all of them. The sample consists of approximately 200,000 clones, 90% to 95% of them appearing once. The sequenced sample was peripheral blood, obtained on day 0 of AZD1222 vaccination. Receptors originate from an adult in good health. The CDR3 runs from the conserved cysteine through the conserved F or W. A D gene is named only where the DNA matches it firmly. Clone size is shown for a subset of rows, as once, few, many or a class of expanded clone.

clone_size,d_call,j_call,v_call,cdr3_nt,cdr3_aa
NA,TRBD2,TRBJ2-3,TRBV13,TGTGCCAGCAGCCGGGCCGGGACTAGCGGGAGATGGGCAGATACGCAGTATTTT,CASSRAGTSGRWADTQYF
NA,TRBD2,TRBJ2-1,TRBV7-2,TGTGCCAGCAGCTTAAAGAATTGGGTTCTAGCGGGAGGGGGCGATGAGCAGTTCTTC,CASSLKNWVLAGGGDEQFF
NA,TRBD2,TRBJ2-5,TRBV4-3,TGCGCCAGCAGCCAAGATGTTGGGGGAGGGCTAGGGACCCAGTACTTC,CASSQDVGGGLGTQYF
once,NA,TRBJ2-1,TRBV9,TGTGCCAGCAGCGTAACAGGTTTCTCCTACAATGAGCAGTTCTTC,CASSVTGFSYNEQFF
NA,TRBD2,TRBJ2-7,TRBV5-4,TGTGCCAGCAGCTTGGCCGGGGGGTCCGAGCAGTACTTC,CASSLAGGSEQYF
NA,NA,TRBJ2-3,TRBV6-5,TGTGCCAGCAGTCAATGGTTTACAGATACGCAGTATTTT,CASSQWFTDTQYF
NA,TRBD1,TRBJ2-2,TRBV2,TGTGCCAGCAGTGAGGGACAGGGGGCCACCGGGGAGCTGTTTTTT,CASSEGQGATGELFF
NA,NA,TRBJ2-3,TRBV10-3,TGTGCCATCAGTGAGTCGAGTCAGAACCCCGAGACAGATACGCAGTATTTT,CAISESSQNPETDTQYF
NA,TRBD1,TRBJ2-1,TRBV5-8,TGTGCCAGCAGTTGGGACAGGGCATACAATGAGCAGTTCTTC,CASSWDRAYNEQFF
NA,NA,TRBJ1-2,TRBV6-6,TGTGCCAGCAGCTATCCTCCCTTGAACTATGGCTACACCTTC,CASSYPPLNYGYTF
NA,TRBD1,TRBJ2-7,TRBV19,TGTGCCAGTAGTAGACGGAGGCAGGGGGACTACGAGCAGTACTTC,CASSRRRQGDYEQYF